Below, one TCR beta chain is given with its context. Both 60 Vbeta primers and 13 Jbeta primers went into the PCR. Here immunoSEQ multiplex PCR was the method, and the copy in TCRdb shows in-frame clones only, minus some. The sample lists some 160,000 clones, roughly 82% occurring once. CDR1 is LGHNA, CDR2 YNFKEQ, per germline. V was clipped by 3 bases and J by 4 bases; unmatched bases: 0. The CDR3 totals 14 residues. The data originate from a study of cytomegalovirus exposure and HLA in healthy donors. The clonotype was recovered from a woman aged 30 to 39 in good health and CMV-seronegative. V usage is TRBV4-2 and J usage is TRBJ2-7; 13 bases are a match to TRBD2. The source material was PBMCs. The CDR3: CASSQGLAGYEQYF. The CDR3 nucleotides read TGTGCCAGCAGCCAGGGACTAGCGGGATACGAGCAGTACTTC.